One sample yielded the 26 T cell receptor beta chains listed below, sequenced in a study of blood T cell repertoires in COVID-19. Method: immunoSEQ multiplex PCR; TCRdb's copy keeps in-frame clones and lacks some. Of about 210,000 clones in the sample, just under 85% were seen once. Specimen: peripheral blood. The receptors come from a woman aged 50 to 65 with active or convalescent COVID-19.

The chain couples TRBV10-3 to TRBJ1-2, with D hard to call. The germline V gene has CDR1 ENHRY and CDR2 SYGVKD. V gave up 10 bases and J gave up 4 bases, with 13 bases separating them. The CDR3 extends over 12 amino acids. The CDR3 bases are TGTGCCACAAGTGAATGGAGCTATGGCTACACCTTC. It is translated as CATSEWSYGYTF.

This clone was seen just once. The gene calls are TRBV6-1 and TRBJ1-4, with D unresolved. V lost 1 base and J 5 bases, leaving 8 bases between the germline ends. The CDR3 contains 14 residues. Germline lookup yields CDR1 MNHNS and CDR2 SASEGT. The chain's CDR3 is CASSEGLSNEKLFF. CDR3 bases: TGTGCCAGCAGTGAAGGTCTGAGCAATGAAAAACTGTTTTTT.

The chain combines TRBV19 with TRBJ2-5; 7 bases line up with TRBD1. CDR3 length: 15 amino acids. Per the germline V gene, CDR1 is LNHDA and CDR2 is SQIVND (reference sequence). The ends lost 7 bases at V and 1 base at J; junction bases unmatched: 9. The CDR3 reads CASTATGLFQETQYF. The CDR3 DNA follows: TGTGCCAGTACGGCGACAGGGCTGTTCCAAGAGACCCAGTACTTC.

The rearrangement joins TRBV28 to TRBJ1-3; 11 bases are shared with TRBD1. V gave up 3 bases and J gave up 1 base; unmatched junction bases: 8. The CDR3 extends over 18 amino acids. Germline CDR1 MDHEN, CDR2 SYDVKM. The CDR3 DNA is TGTGCCAGCAGTTTTCGGACAGGGGGCCGCCAGTCTGGAAACACCATATATTTT. It specifies CASSFRTGGRQSGNTIYF.

The J gene is TRBJ2-1, the V gene TRBV19; 8 bases fit TRBD2. Germline-derived CDR1 and CDR2 are LNHDA and SQIVND (reference sequence). This CDR3 is built from 16 residues. Trimming took 5 bases from V and 0 from J; bases not matched to a gene: 6. CDR3 sequence: CASSEMAGGSYNEQFF. DNA for the CDR3: TGTGCCAGTAGTGAGATGGCGGGAGGCTCCTACAATGAGCAGTTCTTC.

The CDR3: CASSHGQAADGYTF. Written as DNA, the CDR3 is TGTGCCAGCAGTCATGGACAGGCCGCGGATGGCTACACCTTC. The rearrangement joins TRBV6-4 to TRBJ1-2; 7 nucleotides align to TRBD1. The CDR3 spans 14 residues. Germline assignment: CDR1 MRHNA and CDR2 SNTAGT. With V trimmed by 5 bases and J by 6 bases, 9 bases remained unmatched.

The chain links TRBV28 to TRBJ2-5; TRBD2 agrees at 13 bases. The V gene end was trimmed by 5 bases and the J gene end by 4 bases; junction bases not matched to a gene: 7. Germline CDR1 is MDHEN and CDR2 is SYDVKM. This CDR3 is built from 16 residues. CDR3 protein: CASSQRTSGSGETQYF. CDR3 nucleotides: TGTGCCAGCAGTCAAAGGACTAGCGGGAGTGGAGAGACCCAGTACTTC.

The chain has TRBV19 and TRBJ2-7; TRBD1 might be the D (6 bases). V was shortened by 5 bases and J by 3 bases, with 14 bases between the two germline ends. Germline V gives CDR1 LNHDA, CDR2 SQIVND (reference sequence). There are 14 residues in the CDR3. The CDR3 DNA follows: TGTGCCAGTAGTCCCGTAATACAGGGCTACGAGCAGTACTTC. This encodes CASSPVIQGYEQYF.

The J gene is TRBJ1-4, the V gene TRBV28, with D tentatively TRBD1 (5 bases). This CDR3 spans 15 amino acids. Per the germline V gene, CDR1 is MDHEN and CDR2 is SYDVKM. V lost 3 bases, J lost 1 base, and 9 bases lay in between. CDR3 loop: CASSLGGGTNEKLFF. CDR3 DNA: TGTGCCAGCAGTTTGGGCGGGGGAACTAATGAAAAACTGTTTTTT.

V usage is TRBV19 and J usage is TRBJ1-6; D perhaps matches TRBD1 (5 bases). This CDR3 comprises 17 residues. The V and J ends lost 1 base and 7 bases respectively, with 17 bases between them. Looked up from germline, CDR1 is LNHDA and CDR2 is SQIVND (reference sequence). CDR3 residues: CASSIGSGVPGNSPLHF. DNA of the CDR3: TGTGCCAGTAGTATAGGCTCGGGGGTACCGGGCAATTCACCCCTCCACTTT.

The count of this clone is one. The chain uses TRBV19 and TRBJ1-1, with 8 bases matching TRBD1. CDR1 LNHDA and CDR2 SQIVND come from the germline V gene (reference sequence). The CDR3 totals 13 residues. With 4 bases clipped from V and 3 bases from J, the junction kept 1 base outside the gene matches. In DNA, the CDR3 is TGTGCCAGTAGTACGGACAGGGACACTGAAGCTTTCTTT. Its translation: CASSTDRDTEAFF.

This clone has more than one count but fewer than ten. The chain couples TRBV5-1 to TRBJ2-7, with 8 positions matching TRBD2. With V trimmed by 7 bases and J by 3 bases, 12 bases remained unmatched. The V gene's germline CDR1 is SGHRS and CDR2 YFSETQ. The CDR3 has 15 residues. CDR3 bases: TGCGCCAGCGCCAGATCCGGGACTAGTATCTACGAGCAGTACGTC. Its protein is CASARSGTSIYEQYV.

V is TRBV29-1 and J is TRBJ2-1, with D possibly matching TRBD2 (5 bases). Trimming took off 1 base at V and 4 bases at J, with 20 bases between the two ends. Germline CDR1 SQVTM, CDR2 ANQGSEA. This CDR3 is 17 amino acids long. CDR3 region: CSVEGSAAGKGYNEQFF. DNA of the CDR3: TGCAGCGTTGAAGGGTCAGCGGCGGGTAAAGGGTACAATGAGCAGTTCTTC.

V and J are TRBV19 and TRBJ2-1, with D perhaps TRBD1 (6 bases). Trimming stripped 1 base from V and 6 bases from J, with 16 bases between. Looked up from germline, CDR1 is LNHDA and CDR2 is SQIVND (reference sequence). The CDR3 extends over 16 amino acids. The CDR3 DNA sequence: TGTGCCAGTAGTATAGTTGGGGGCCCCAGGGTCAATGAGCAGTTCTTC. Translating it yields CASSIVGGPRVNEQFF.

This chain connects TRBV7-9 to TRBJ2-6; a weak D match, TRBD2 (6 bases). The V gene's germline CDR1 is SEHNR and CDR2 FQNEAQ (reference sequence). V lost 5 bases to trimming and J lost 3 bases, with 11 bases between them. The CDR3 contains 15 residues. This CDR3 reads CASSQRGGGANVLTF. CDR3 sequence (DNA): TGTGCCAGCAGCCAGAGGGGAGGTGGGGCCAACGTCCTGACTTTC.

The chain uses TRBV6-5 and TRBJ1-5, with D possibly matching TRBD1 (6 bases). Trimming removed 6 bases at V and 5 bases at J, with 14 bases between. This CDR3 is 14 amino acids long. Germline loops: CDR1 MNHEY, CDR2 SVGAGI. The CDR3 reads CASSQVAGDQPQHF. CDR3 bases: TGTGCCAGCAGCCAAGTGGCAGGGGATCAGCCCCAGCATTTT.

The chain uses TRBV19 and TRBJ1-6, with D uncertain. This CDR3 has 12 amino acids. Per germline, CDR1 LNHDA and CDR2 SQIVND (reference sequence). V was trimmed by 5 bases and J by 7 bases, leaving 6 bases between them. The CDR3 bases are TGTGCCAGTAGTTATCCGAATTCACCCCTCCACTTT. Encoded protein: CASSYPNSPLHF.

This clone has just a few counts. V gene TRBV5-1 combines with J gene TRBJ2-5; D may be TRBD1 (6 bases). Trimming removed 5 bases at V and 5 bases at J, with 16 bases between. This CDR3 spans 14 amino acids. Germline CDR1 is SGHRS and CDR2 is YFSETQ. CDR3 loop: CASRWGPVIETQYF. The CDR3 bases are TGCGCCAGCAGATGGGGGCCGGTAATTGAGACCCAGTACTTC.

With respect to this clone: Other DNA sequences in this sample translate to the same CDR3. The CDR3: CASSRDTEAFF. CDR3 in DNA: TGTGCCAGCAGTCGGGACACTGAAGCTTTCTTT. The V gene is TRBV6-5, the J gene TRBJ1-1; D call uncertain. Trimming removed 5 bases from V and 3 bases from J, with 4 bases in between. Germline CDR1 and CDR2: MNHEY and SVGAGI. This CDR3 is built from 11 residues.

The rearrangement uses TRBV6-5 and TRBJ1-5, with 10 bases fitting TRBD1. This CDR3 comprises 13 residues. J was trimmed by 11 bases and V by 5 bases; bases with no gene match: 6. Germline CDR1 MNHEY, CDR2 SVGAGI. The CDR3 sequence is CASSPPGQGSQHF. CDR3 coding DNA: TGTGCCAGCAGTCCGCCGGGACAGGGGTCCCAGCATTTT.

The genes are TRBV28 and TRBJ1-4; TRBD1 is a possible D gene (5 bases). V was clipped by 2 bases and J by 4 bases, with 8 bases between them. This CDR3 is built from 14 residues. CDR1 is MDHEN, CDR2 SYDVKM, per germline. CDR3 sequence reads: CASSLRQFNEKLFF. The CDR3 DNA follows: TGTGCCAGCAGTTTACGACAGTTTAATGAAAAACTGTTTTTT.

The rearrangement links TRBV27 to TRBJ2-1; D uncertain. This CDR3 spans 14 amino acids. CDR1 is MNHEY and CDR2 is SMNVEV in the germline V gene (reference sequence). Trimming took 3 bases from V and 2 from J, leaving 8 bases between them. The CDR3 here is CASSFGDAYNEQFF. CDR3 nucleotides: TGTGCCAGCAGTTTTGGAGATGCCTACAATGAGCAGTTCTTC.

The CDR3 sequence is CASSPPGVSRTGELFF. CDR3 sequence (DNA): TGTGCCAGCAGCCCCCCGGGGGTTAGCAGGACCGGGGAGCTGTTTTTT. The chain carries TRBV5-6 and TRBJ2-2, with a tentative D call TRBD2 (6 bases). Trimming shortened V by 4 bases and J by 5 bases, and 18 bases separated the two germline ends. This CDR3 comprises 16 residues. Germline lookup yields CDR1 SGHDT and CDR2 YYEEEE.

This chain joins TRBV28 and TRBJ2-3, with 9 bases lining up with TRBD2. From germline, CDR1 is MDHEN and CDR2 SYDVKM. The V segment lost 8 bases and the J segment 4 bases; nucleotides outside the gene matches: 7. This CDR3 is 14 amino acids long. CDR3 residues: CASGVAGVPDTQYF. CDR3 DNA: TGTGCCAGCGGAGTAGCGGGAGTCCCAGATACGCAGTATTTT.

The J gene is TRBJ1-6, the V gene TRBV2; 7 positions agree with TRBD1. The junction had 10 bases not matched to a gene; V was cut back by 5 bases and J by 6 bases. The CDR3 has 16 residues. Germline V CDR1 and CDR2: SNHLY, FYNNEI. This CDR3 is CASSWGSGGINSPLHF. DNA for the CDR3: TGTGCCAGCAGTTGGGGGTCAGGGGGAATTAATTCACCCCTCCACTTT. The full variable domain, with the rest looked up from reference TRBV2 and TRBJ1-6, is EPEVTQTPSHQVTQMGQEVILRCVPISNHLYFYWYRQILGQKVEFLVSFYNNEISEKSEIFDDQFSVERPDGSNFTLKIRSTKLEDSAMYFCASSWGSGGINSPLHFGNGTRLTVT.

The rearrangement uses TRBV5-4 and TRBJ2-2; D is unresolved. Germline assignment: CDR1 SGHNT and CDR2 YYREEE (reference sequence). The CDR3 runs to 15 residues. Trimming pared 4 bases from V and 4 bases from J, leaving 14 bases between. The CDR3 DNA reads as TGTGCCAGCAGCCGCAACCTAGATTCCACCGGGGAGCTGTTTTTT. Translation: CASSRNLDSTGELFF.